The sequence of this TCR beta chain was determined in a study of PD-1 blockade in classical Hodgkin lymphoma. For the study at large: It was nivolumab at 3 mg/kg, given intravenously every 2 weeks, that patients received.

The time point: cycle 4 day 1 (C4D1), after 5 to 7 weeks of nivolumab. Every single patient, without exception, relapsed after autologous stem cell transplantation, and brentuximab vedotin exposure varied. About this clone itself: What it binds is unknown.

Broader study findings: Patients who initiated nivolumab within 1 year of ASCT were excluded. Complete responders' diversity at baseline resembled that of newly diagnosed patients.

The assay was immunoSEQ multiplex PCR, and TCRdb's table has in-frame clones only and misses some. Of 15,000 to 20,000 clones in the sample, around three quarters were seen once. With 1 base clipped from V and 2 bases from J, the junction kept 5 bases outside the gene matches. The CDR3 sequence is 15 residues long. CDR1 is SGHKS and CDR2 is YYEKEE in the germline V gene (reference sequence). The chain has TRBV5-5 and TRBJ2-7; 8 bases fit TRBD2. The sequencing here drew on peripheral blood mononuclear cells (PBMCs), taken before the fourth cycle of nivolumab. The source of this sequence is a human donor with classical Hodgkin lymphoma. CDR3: CASSLSIAGTYEQYF. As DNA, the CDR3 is TGTGCCAGCAGCTTGTCAATAGCGGGGACCTACGAGCAGTACTTC.